Listed here are 10 T cell receptor beta chains from one sample, sequenced in a study of cytomegalovirus exposure and HLA in healthy donors. Researchers ran the PCR with 60 Vbeta and 13 Jbeta primers. Clones were read by immunoSEQ multiplex PCR, and TCRdb kept only the in-frame ones, dropping some. This sample has about 150,000 clones, with approximately 80% found just once. Specimen: PBMCs. The receptor source for this set is a man aged 35 to 55 in good health and CMV-seropositive.

In nucleotides, the CDR3 is TGTGCCAGCAGCGCCGGGACACACAACACCGGGGAGCTGTTTTTT. Protein sequence: CASSAGTHNTGELFF. The chain uses TRBV9 and TRBJ2-2; D possibly corresponds to TRBD1 (6 bases). Deletions cut 3 bases from V and 2 bases from J, with 11 bases between. Per germline, CDR1 SGDLS and CDR2 YYNGEE. The CDR3 runs 15 residues.

The J gene is TRBJ2-1, the V gene TRBV4-3; no clear D gene. The CDR3 has 15 residues. Trimming removed 1 base from V and 12 bases from J, with 19 bases in between. CDR1 LGHNA and CDR2 YSLEER come from the germline V gene. The CDR3 loop reads CASSQVLVTNSRQFF. CDR3 DNA: TGCGCCAGCAGCCAAGTGCTGGTAACTAACTCTAGGCAGTTCTTC.

The genes are TRBV6-1 and TRBJ1-1; 8 positions match TRBD1. CDR3 size: 15 residues. Trimming removed 8 bases from V and 1 base from J; junction bases left unmatched: 9. Germline CDR1 is MNHNS and CDR2 is SASEGT. CDR3: CASEKGTGENTEAFF. CDR3 nucleotides: TGTGCCAGCGAGAAGGGGACAGGAGAGAACACTGAAGCTTTCTTT.

The J gene is TRBJ2-1, the V gene TRBV9; 7 bases align to TRBD1. J was trimmed by 6 bases and V by 0 bases; bases with no gene match: 9. Germline V CDR1 and CDR2: SGDLS, YYNGEE. There are 16 residues in the CDR3. The CDR3 is CASSVGGRGTLNEQFF. As DNA, the CDR3 is TGTGCCAGCAGCGTAGGAGGCAGGGGGACCCTCAATGAGCAGTTCTTC.

The V gene is TRBV28, the J gene TRBJ2-7; 10 bases align to TRBD2. The CDR3 runs to 15 residues. The trim removed 7 bases at V and 0 bases at J, leaving 6 bases unmatched. The germline V gene has CDR1 MDHEN and CDR2 SYDVKM. CDR3 loop: CASTPSGSGSYEQYF. CDR3 coding DNA: TGTGCCAGCACCCCTAGCGGGAGTGGCTCCTACGAGCAGTACTTC.

Here the CDR3 DNA reads TGTGCCAGCAGCCCCGACAGGCACGAGCAGTACTTC. Translated, it gives CASSPDRHEQYF. This chain links TRBV13 with TRBJ2-7; TRBD1 is a possible D gene (6 bases). Per germline, CDR1 PRHDT and CDR2 FYEKMQ (reference sequence). The V end lost 5 bases, the J end lost 5 bases, and 10 bases lay between the germline ends. This CDR3 is 12 amino acids long.

This rearrangement joins TRBV7-9 to TRBJ2-7, with D perhaps matching TRBD2 (6 bases). The germline gives CDR1 SEHNR, CDR2 FQNEAQ (reference sequence). This CDR3 spans 14 amino acids. V was cut by 1 base and J by 3 bases, with 10 bases left in between. In DNA, the CDR3 is TGTGCCAGCAGCTTAGAATTTAGCGGCTACGAGCAGTACTTC. Its protein is CASSLEFSGYEQYF.

The CDR3 bases are TGCGCCAGCAGCTTGGCGGGGACAACCACTGAAGCTTTCTTT. Amino acids: CASSLAGTTTEAFF. The chain joins TRBV5-1 to TRBJ1-1, with D perhaps matching TRBD1 (6 bases). The CDR3 runs to 14 residues. V dropped 0 bases and J dropped 4 bases, with 10 bases sitting between them. Germline lookup yields CDR1 SGHRS and CDR2 YFSETQ.

In DNA, the CDR3 is TGTGCCAGCAGCTCGCTGGGGGGAGCGGGAGAGGATGAGCAGTTCTTC. Protein product: CASSSLGGAGEDEQFF. The rearrangement joins TRBV7-2 to TRBJ2-1; TRBD2 agrees at 8 bases. The CDR3 is made up of 16 amino acids. The germline V gene has CDR1 SGHTA and CDR2 FQGNSA. Trimming took 4 bases from V and 8 from J; bases not matched to a gene: 13.

This clone showed up just a few times. The chain carries TRBV29-1 and TRBJ2-7; weak D call: TRBD1 (8 bases). V shed 6 bases and J shed 4 bases, with 19 bases lying between them. Germline V CDR1 and CDR2: SQVTM, ANQGSEA. The CDR3 has 14 amino acids. The CDR3 coding sequence is TGCAGCGTCGGGACAGGCGGGGGAGGGTACGAGCAGTACTTC. Protein sequence: CSVGTGGGGYEQYF.